What follows are 32 T cell receptor beta chains derived from one specimen sequenced in a study of T cell repertoires in cytomegalovirus infection. No antigen has been identified for these receptors. Each CDR3 protein gets one entry after TCRdb re-called the reads with MiXCR. The table includes 900,000 to 950,000 distinct CDR3 sequences, around a third detected once. The specimen was cultured CD8+ T cells from PBMCs, collected from culture after CMV antigen stimulation. The receptors were sampled from a human donor in good health (CMV status not recorded). Some clones in this sample may be carry-over from other donors' samples.

This clonotype was seen at least ten times. The rearrangement uses TRBV7-9 and TRBJ2-7; TRBD1 matches 7 bases. CDR3 size: 15 residues. Germline loops: CDR1 SEHNR, CDR2 FQNEAQ (reference sequence). J gave up 4 bases and V 5 bases, and 11 bases lay outside the gene matches. CDR3 residues: CASSVGPGTAYEQYV. The CDR3 nucleotides read TGTGCCAGCAGCGTCGGTCCCGGGACAGCATACGAGCAGTACGTC.

This clonotype has ten or more counts. The genes are TRBV7-9 and TRBJ2-3; D could derive from TRBD1 or TRBD2 (5 bases each). Germline V gene lookup returns CDR1 SEHNR and CDR2 FQNEAQ (reference sequence). Trimming cost V 1 base and J 0 bases, with 8 bases left between them. CDR3 length: 15 residues. CDR3 sequence reads: CASSLGEGSTDTQYF. In DNA, the CDR3 is TGTGCCAGCAGCTTAGGAGAGGGGAGCACAGATACGCAGTATTTT.

V and J are TRBV4-2 and TRBJ1-6; tentative D call: TRBD1 (5 bases). Trimming removed 2 bases at V and 8 bases at J, with 7 bases between. The CDR3 runs 13 residues. Germline CDR1 is LGHNA and CDR2 is YNFKEQ. The CDR3 region is CASSQRGDSPLHF. DNA for the CDR3: TGTGCCAGCAGCCAACGAGGGGATTCACCCCTCCACTTT.

This clonotype occurred once. The V gene is TRBV7-6, the J gene TRBJ1-1; D gene ambiguous. The CDR3 runs 13 residues. Trimming removed 5 bases at V and 7 bases at J, with 14 bases between. Germline V CDR1 and CDR2: SGHVS, FNYEAQ. The CDR3 here is CASSPQEGIEAFF. For the CDR3, the DNA is TGTGCCAGCAGCCCCCAGGAGGGTATTGAAGCTTTCTTT.

The chain carries TRBV4-3 and TRBJ2-1, with 12 bases identical to TRBD2. Germline-derived CDR1 and CDR2 are LGHNA and YSLEER. V lost 0 bases to trimming and J lost 5 bases; unmatched junction nucleotides: 11. This CDR3 region has 19 residues. CDR3 residues: CASSQDHPRTSGAHNEQFF. The CDR3 region has the DNA TGCGCCAGCAGCCAAGATCACCCCCGGACTAGCGGGGCCCACAATGAGCAGTTCTTC.

The gene calls are TRBV6-2 or TRBV6-3 and TRBJ2-1, with unresolved D. The CDR3 loop spans 19 amino acids. Trimming removed 2 bases from V and 8 bases from J, with 28 bases in between. CDR1 is MNHEY and CDR2 is SVGEGT in the germline V gene. DNA of the CDR3: TGTGCCAGCAGTTACGGGTTGATCGGTTCTCTAGGAGTCGATGATGAGCAGTTCTTC. It is translated as CASSYGLIGSLGVDDEQFF.

This clonotype was counted between two and nine times. V is TRBV6-1 and J is TRBJ2-2; 7 bases line up with TRBD2. This CDR3 spans 17 amino acids. Unmatched junction bases numbered 13, after V lost 2 bases and J lost 7 bases. Germline CDR1 reads MNHNS; CDR2 reads SASEGT. For the CDR3, the DNA is TGTGCCAGCAGTGAATGGGGCCTCCGGGGGGTCGGCGGGGAGCTGTTTTTT. This encodes CASSEWGLRGVGGELFF.

A few counts support this clonotype. The genes are TRBV6-1 and TRBJ1-4, with D possibly TRBD1 on 6 matching bases. V shed 5 bases and J shed 7 bases, with 17 bases lying between them. The CDR3 loop spans 15 amino acids. Germline lookup yields CDR1 MNHNS and CDR2 SASEGT. The CDR3 here is CASSPYREFFEKLFF. The CDR3 DNA sequence: TGTGCCAGCAGTCCCTACAGGGAGTTCTTTGAAAAACTGTTTTTT.

The gene calls are TRBV18 and TRBJ1-3; no definite D call. Germline V gene sequence: CDR1 KGHSH, CDR2 LQKENI. This CDR3 spans 12 amino acids. V gave up 0 bases and J gave up 7 bases, with 4 bases separating them. The CDR3 protein is CASSPPDNTIYF. CDR3 nucleotides: TGTGCCAGCTCACCACCGGACAACACCATATATTTT.

Notes on this clonotype: This could be a read error, since a much larger clone is one nucleotide away. The chain recombines TRBV27 with TRBJ1-3, with 7 bases identical to TRBD1. CDR1 and CDR2 from the germline V gene are MNHEY and SMNVEV (reference sequence). The CDR3 totals 15 residues. V lost 3 bases, J lost 0 bases, and 2 bases stayed unmatched. The CDR3 region is CASSLTGLSGNTIYF. For the CDR3, the DNA is TGTGCCAGCAGTTTGACAGGGCTCTCTGGAAACACCATATATTTT.

V usage is TRBV6-5 and J usage is TRBJ1-1; D is possibly TRBD1 (5 bases). V was clipped by 0 bases and J by 4 bases, with 15 bases between them. Germline V CDR1 and CDR2: MNHEY, SVGAGI. CDR3 length: 16 amino acids. In DNA form, the CDR3 reads TGTGCCAGCAGTTACTCCTTCGGGGGGGGGAGCACTGAAGCTTTCTTT. It specifies CASSYSFGGGSTEAFF.

The table lists this clonotype with a few counts. The chain employs TRBV7-2 and TRBJ2-7; the D call may be TRBD1 or TRBD2 (5 bases each). The ends were cut back, 3 bases at V and 2 bases at J, with 11 bases in the middle. This CDR3 contains 14 residues. Germline CDR1 SGHTA, CDR2 FQGNSA. CDR3 sequence reads: CASSLGPPTYEQYF. The DNA for the CDR3 is TGTGCCAGCAGCTTGGGACCGCCGACCTACGAGCAGTACTTC.

J is TRBJ1-1 and V is TRBV19; no reliable D call. Germline loops: CDR1 LNHDA, CDR2 SQIVND (reference sequence). CDR3 length: 17 amino acids. V was cut by 3 bases and J by 2 bases, with 19 bases left in between. CDR3: CASSITSLGSSNTEAFF. The CDR3, as DNA: TGTGCCAGTAGTATTACGTCCCTGGGCAGCAGTAACACTGAAGCTTTCTTT.

Ten or more counts support this clonotype. The rearrangement links TRBV7-3 to TRBJ1-1; 9 bases line up with TRBD1. Germline V lookup: CDR1 SGHTA, CDR2 FQGTGA. CDR3 length: 14 residues. The ends lost 5 bases at V and 4 bases at J; junction bases unmatched: 5. CDR3: CASSRTGVGTEAFF. The CDR3 coding sequence is TGTGCCAGCAGCCGGACAGGGGTGGGCACTGAAGCTTTCTTT.

This rearrangement joins TRBV4-2 to TRBJ2-3; the D is unclear. V lost 1 base to trimming and J lost 2 bases, with 10 bases between them. Germline lookup yields CDR1 LGHNA and CDR2 YNFKEQ. The CDR3 loop spans 15 amino acids. As DNA, the CDR3 is TGTGCCAGCAGCCAAGCAGAGTCCATCACAGATACGCAGTATTTT. Translated, it gives CASSQAESITDTQYF.

The table lists this clonotype with a few counts. The chain links TRBV11-2 to TRBJ2-1, with D maybe TRBD2 (6 bases). With 5 bases removed from V and 14 bases from J, the gap between germline ends came to 13 bases. This CDR3 region has 11 residues. Germline CDR1 reads SGHAT; CDR2 reads FQNNGV. DNA for the CDR3: TGTGCCAGCAGCACCTCGAGGAGGGAGTTCTTC. This translates into CASSTSRREFF.

This clonotype occurred many times. The gene calls are TRBV7-8 and TRBJ2-1; D possibly corresponds to TRBD2 (5 bases). V was clipped by 6 bases and J by 7 bases, with 16 bases between them. The CDR3 runs 14 residues. Germline V gene data show CDR1 as SGHVS and CDR2 as FQNEAQ. In DNA, the CDR3 is TGTGCCAGCAGGCCGGGGAGCACGATAAATGAGCAGTTCTTC. Translated, it gives CASRPGSTINEQFF. The full variable domain, in which reference TRBV7-8 and TRBJ2-1 provide the parts outside the CDR3, is GAGVSQSPRYKVAKRGQDVALRCDPISGHVSLFWYQQALGQGPEFLTYFQNEAQLDKSGLPSDRFFAERPEGSVSTLKIQRTQQEDSAVYLCASRPGSTINEQFFGPGTRLTVL.

This clonotype was observed a few times. V and J are TRBV5-1 and TRBJ2-3, with TRBD1 identical over 12 bases. The J segment lost 4 bases and the V segment lost 3 bases, leaving 6 bases of the junction unmatched. The CDR3 runs to 16 residues. Germline loops: CDR1 SGHRS, CDR2 YFSETQ. CDR3 DNA sequence: TGCGCCAGCAGCTCGGATGGGACAGGGGGCGCAGATACGCAGTATTTT. Translation: CASSSDGTGGADTQYF.

The chain has TRBV6-1 and TRBJ1-2; D is uncertain. The ends were cut back, 3 bases at V and 8 bases at J, with 13 bases in the middle. This CDR3 is 13 amino acids long. Germline V CDR1 and CDR2: MNHNS, SASEGT. The chain's CDR3 is CASSDNKGRGYTF. In nucleotides, the CDR3 is TGTGCCAGCAGTGATAATAAGGGTCGAGGCTACACCTTC.

This clonotype showed up just a few times. The chain employs TRBV15 and TRBJ1-5, with 11 bases that match TRBD1. This CDR3 spans 18 amino acids. Trimming took 0 bases from V and 3 from J; bases not matched to a gene: 7. Looked up from germline, CDR1 is LNHNV and CDR2 is YYDKDF (reference sequence). CDR3 coding DNA: TGTGCCACCAGCAGAGACACTGGGACAGGGGGTTTCAATCAGCCCCAGCATTTT. This encodes CATSRDTGTGGFNQPQHF.

Note on this clonotype: A read error may produce the germline difference seen at one junction end. This rearrangement joins TRBV25-1 to TRBJ2-1; 8 positions match TRBD1. This CDR3 contains 13 residues. Germline lookup yields CDR1 MGHDK and CDR2 SYGVNS. CDR3 sequence reads: CVSKDREGIEQFF. The CDR3 DNA is TGTGTCAGCAAGGACAGGGAAGGTATTGAGCAGTTCTTC. The full variable domain, with the rest looked up from reference TRBV25-1 and TRBJ2-1, is EADIYQTPRYLVIGTGKKITLECSQTMGHDKMYWYQQDPGMELHLIHYSYGVNSTEKGDLSSESTVSRIRTEHFPLTLESARPSHTSQYLCVSKDREGIEQFFGPGTRLTVL.

The chain carries TRBV11-2 and TRBJ1-2, with D perhaps TRBD1 (6 bases). Germline CDR1 reads SGHAT; CDR2 reads FQNNGV. Trimming left V 7 bases short and J 3 bases short, with 21 bases between. CDR3 length equals 16 residues. CDR3 nucleotide sequence: TGTGCCAGCACCCCGAGGGGGGGGAGGGTTGACTATGGCTACACCTTC. Protein sequence: CASTPRGGRVDYGYTF. The complete variable domain, with remaining parts taken from reference TRBV11-2 and TRBJ1-2, reads EAGVAQSPRYKIIEKRQSVAFWCNPISGHATLYWYQQILGQGPKLLIQFQNNGVVDDSQLPKDRFSAERLKGVDSTLKIQPAKLEDSAVYLCASTPRGGRVDYGYTFGSGTRLTVV.

V is TRBV7-8 and J is TRBJ1-1, with a weak D call TRBD1 (5 bases). CDR1 SGHVS and CDR2 FQNEAQ come from the germline V gene. With 1 base removed from V and 5 bases from J, the gap between germline ends came to 17 bases. This CDR3 is built from 16 residues. In DNA, the CDR3 is TGTGCCAGCAGCTTAGTTGGGAGGGGTGAGCGGACTGAAGCTTTCTTT. It is translated as CASSLVGRGERTEAFF.

The gene calls are TRBV5-4 and TRBJ2-1; the match to TRBD1 covers 11 bases. The ends lost 3 bases at V and 6 bases at J; junction bases unmatched: 5. Germline assignment: CDR1 SGHNT and CDR2 YYREEE (reference sequence). This CDR3 has 15 residues. CDR3 nucleotide sequence: TGTGCCAGCAGCTGGGGGGACAGGGGGACCAATGAGCAGTTCTTC. It yields the protein CASSWGDRGTNEQFF.

Only a few counts were recorded for this clonotype. The chain carries TRBV27 and TRBJ2-7; TRBD1 is a possible D gene (5 bases). In germline, CDR1 is MNHEY, CDR2 SMNVEV (reference sequence). The CDR3 covers 13 residues. The V gene lost 6 bases and the J gene lost 6 bases, with 15 bases spanning the gap. CDR3 residues: CASSLTPGSEQYF. Here the CDR3 DNA reads TGTGCCAGCAGCCTGACTCCAGGGTCCGAGCAGTACTTC.

J is TRBJ2-1 and V is TRBV20-1; 8 nucleotides match TRBD2. CDR1 is DFQATT and CDR2 is SNEGSKA in the germline V gene (reference sequence). Losses at the gene ends were 5 bases for V and 7 bases for J; bases not matched to a gene: 13. This CDR3 is built from 15 residues. DNA of the CDR3: TGCAGTGCTCTCATGGGCGGGGGGACAATTAATGAGCAGTTCTTC. Protein: CSALMGGGTINEQFF.

This clonotype was observed many times. The chain links TRBV14 to TRBJ1-2; 9 nucleotides align to TRBD1. The junction had 4 bases not matched to a gene; V was cut back by 4 bases and J by 4 bases. The CDR3 consists of 14 residues. Germline CDR1 and CDR2: SGHDN and FVKESK. CDR3 amino acids: CASSPRDRVYGYTF. The CDR3 DNA is TGTGCCAGCAGCCCCCGGGACAGGGTCTATGGCTACACCTTC. Variable domain in full (rest from reference TRBV14 and TRBJ1-2): EAGVTQFPSHSVIEKGQTVTLRCDPISGHDNLYWYRRVMGKEIKFLLHFVKESKQDESGMPNNRFLAERTGGTYSTLKVQPAELEDSGVYFCASSPRDRVYGYTFGSGTRLTVV.

This clonotype was observed many times. CDR3 in amino acids: CASSLAGGSSYEQYV. The CDR3 coding sequence is TGTGCCAGCAGCTTGGCAGGGGGTAGCTCCTACGAGCAGTACGTC. The rearrangement joins TRBV7-2 to TRBJ2-7, with 7 positions matching TRBD1. The J segment lost 0 bases and the V segment lost 3 bases, leaving 5 bases of the junction unmatched. Germline CDR1 and CDR2: SGHTA and FQGNSA. This CDR3 comprises 15 residues.

The chain couples TRBV12-5 to TRBJ1-3; tentative D call: TRBD1 (5 bases). The CDR3 totals 14 residues. Trimming removed 5 bases at V and 0 bases at J, with 8 bases between. Germline CDR1 reads LGHNT; CDR2 reads FRNRAP. The CDR3 spells CASGPGTSGNTIYF. DNA for the CDR3: TGTGCTAGTGGTCCCGGGACCTCTGGAAACACCATATATTTT.

This clonotype was observed once. The chain is built from TRBV9 and TRBJ2-3, with 11 bases that match TRBD2. The germline V gene encodes CDR1 SGDLS and CDR2 YYNGEE. The length of the CDR3 is 16 residues. V gave up 4 bases and J gave up 3 bases; unmatched junction bases: 7. CDR3 sequence: CASSSTSGALTDTQYF. For the CDR3, the DNA is TGTGCCAGCAGCTCGACTAGCGGGGCCCTTACAGATACGCAGTATTTT.

The chain links TRBV7-9 to TRBJ2-7; unclear D gene. V was shortened by 5 bases and J by 2 bases, with 7 bases between the two germline ends. The germline V gene encodes CDR1 SEHNR and CDR2 FQNEAQ (reference sequence). The CDR3 length is 12 residues. Written as DNA, the CDR3 is TGTGCCAGCAGCCCCCGTCCCTACGAGCAGTACGTC. The encoded protein is CASSPRPYEQYV.

This clonotype was found a few times. The chain couples TRBV12-3 or TRBV12-4 to TRBJ1-5, with 9 positions matching TRBD1. This CDR3 contains 14 residues. Losses at the gene ends were 6 bases for V and 5 bases for J; bases not matched to a gene: 5. The CDR3 DNA follows: TGTGCCAGCAGCCTCGACAGGGGGGATCAGCCCCAGCATTTT. Its protein is CASSLDRGDQPQHF.